Listed here are 27 T cell receptor beta chains from one sample, sequenced in a study of OX40 agonist ivuxolimab in advanced cancers. Libraries were prepared by immunoSEQ multiplex PCR; TCRdb keeps only in-frame clonotypes and omits some of them. The sample has tens of thousands of clones; about 79% are singletons. The source was CD4+ or CD8+ T cells sorted from blood, collected in a trial of the OX40 agonist ivuxolimab. Receptors were obtained from an adult with an advanced solid tumor such as melanoma, head and neck, liver or kidney cancer.

The rearrangement joins TRBV25-1 to TRBJ1-1, with D perhaps TRBD1 (5 bases). V was shortened by 2 bases and J by 3 bases, with 7 bases between the two germline ends. The CDR3 is 13 residues long. Germline V gene lookup returns CDR1 MGHDK and CDR2 SYGVNS. The CDR3 nucleotides are TGTGCCAGCAGTGAAACGGGGGACACTGAAGCTTTCTTT. It is translated as CASSETGDTEAFF.

V is TRBV6-6 and J is TRBJ2-7; 12 nucleotides align to TRBD2. CDR1 MNHNY and CDR2 SVGAGI come from the germline V gene (reference sequence). The CDR3 is 13 amino acids. Trimming took 4 bases from V and 11 from J; bases not matched to a gene: 6. The CDR3 coding sequence is TGTGCCAGCAGTTTAAGACTAGCGGGGGTTGAGTACTTC. Translation: CASSLRLAGVEYF.

V and J are TRBV6-1 and TRBJ2-7; the D gene is possibly TRBD2 (6 bases). V was trimmed by 8 bases and J by 4 bases, leaving 9 bases between them. This CDR3 is 11 amino acids long. Germline CDR1 MNHNS, CDR2 SASEGT. The CDR3 protein is CASFGGYEQYF. The CDR3 nucleotides read TGTGCCAGCTTTGGGGGGTACGAGCAGTACTTC.

The chain is built from TRBV4-1 and TRBJ1-2; D gene unclear. The length of the CDR3 is 17 residues. V was pared by 0 bases and J by 8 bases, with 22 bases between. Germline lookup yields CDR1 MGHRA and CDR2 YSYEKL. CDR3 protein: CASSQESFKASGIGYTF. The CDR3 DNA follows: TGCGCCAGCAGCCAAGAAAGCTTTAAGGCCTCCGGGATCGGCTACACCTTC.

The chain carries TRBV7-2 and TRBJ2-7; D may be TRBD2 (6 bases). V was shortened by 5 bases and J by 3 bases, with 17 bases between the two germline ends. The germline V gene has CDR1 SGHTA and CDR2 FQGNSA. This CDR3 is 15 amino acids long. CDR3 residues: CASSGGTPAYYEQYF. The CDR3 DNA sequence: TGTGCCAGCAGCGGTGGGACTCCTGCCTACTACGAGCAGTACTTC.

This clone was picked up a small number of times. The rearrangement uses TRBV28 and TRBJ2-5, with D maybe TRBD2 (6 bases). The V end was cut by 5 bases, the J end by 3 bases, with 7 bases between. The CDR3 spans 12 residues. Germline V gene data show CDR1 as MDHEN and CDR2 as SYDVKM. The CDR3 here is CASSGGKETQYF. CDR3 DNA sequence: TGTGCCAGCAGTGGAGGGAAAGAGACCCAGTACTTC.

The chain has TRBV10-3 and TRBJ2-1, with D hard to call. The CDR3 loop spans 11 amino acids. The V and J ends lost 8 bases and 6 bases respectively, with 8 bases between them. The germline gives CDR1 ENHRY, CDR2 SYGVKD. CDR3 nucleotides: TGTGCCATCGCAAGTGGCAATGAGCAGTTCTTC. Residues: CAIASGNEQFF.

This chain uses TRBV5-1 with TRBJ1-5; D remains unclear. The CDR3 is 13 amino acids. Germline values: CDR1 SGHRS, CDR2 YFSETQ. Trimming pared 2 bases from V and 5 bases from J, leaving 8 bases between. Written as DNA, the CDR3 is TGCGCCAGCAGCTTAGGGAGGGATCAGCCCCAGCATTTT. Its protein is CASSLGRDQPQHF.

V usage is TRBV25-1 and J usage is TRBJ1-6, with TRBD1 as a possible D gene (6 bases). V was cut by 3 bases and J by 9 bases, with 15 bases left in between. CDR1 and CDR2 from the germline V gene are MGHDK and SYGVNS. CDR3 length: 15 amino acids. The CDR3: CASSERKGVGSPLHF. In DNA form, the CDR3 reads TGTGCCAGCAGTGAGAGAAAGGGGGTCGGTTCACCCCTCCACTTT.

This clone is large (0.1 to 1%) in the sample. The chain joins TRBV5-1 to TRBJ2-7, with D perhaps assigned TRBD1 or TRBD2 (5 bases each). The germline CDR1 and CDR2 sequences are SGHRS and YFSETQ. Trimming took off 5 bases at V and 5 bases at J, with 11 bases between the two ends. The CDR3 is 12 residues long. This CDR3 is CASRRDQDEQYF. The DNA for the CDR3 is TGCGCCAGCAGGAGGGACCAGGACGAGCAGTACTTC.

The genes are TRBV5-4 and TRBJ2-3; a weak D match, TRBD2 (5 bases). Looked up from germline, CDR1 is SGHNT and CDR2 is YYREEE (reference sequence). Trimming left V 10 bases short and J 2 bases short, with 14 bases between. The CDR3 spans 13 residues. CDR3 DNA: TGTGCCTTCCGTCCCGGGATCACAGATACGCAGTATTTT. Translating it yields CAFRPGITDTQYF.

The chain recombines TRBV7-2 with TRBJ2-5; either TRBD1 or TRBD2 may supply D (5 bases each). The V gene's germline CDR1 is SGHTA and CDR2 FQGNSA. CDR3 size: 15 residues. V was shortened by 5 bases and J by 7 bases, with 20 bases between the two germline ends. This CDR3 is CASSQGTGTRGTQYF. The DNA of the CDR3 is TGTGCCAGCAGCCAAGGGACGGGGACCCGGGGGACCCAGTACTTC.

V usage is TRBV30 and J usage is TRBJ1-4; D gene uncertain. This CDR3 has 13 residues. V lost 4 bases and J 4 bases, leaving 10 bases between the germline ends. Germline assignment: CDR1 GTSNPN and CDR2 SVGIG (reference sequence). CDR3 in DNA: TGTGCCTGGACCTCTGGCGTTAATGAAAAACTGTTTTTT. It is translated as CAWTSGVNEKLFF.

This clone was seen only once. The chain is built from TRBV6-6 and TRBJ2-7; D is undetermined. The V end lost 7 bases, the J end lost 3 bases, and 10 bases lay between the germline ends. Germline V gene sequence: CDR1 MNHNY, CDR2 SVGAGI (reference sequence). There are 12 residues in the CDR3. The CDR3 DNA follows: TGTGCCAGCACTGACGGGCTCTACGAGCAGTACTTC. This translates into CASTDGLYEQYF.

The chain is built from TRBV28 and TRBJ1-3, with 10 positions matching TRBD1. Germline CDR1 is MDHEN and CDR2 is SYDVKM. With V trimmed by 5 bases and J by 4 bases, 5 bases remained unmatched. The CDR3 is 15 residues long. CDR3 sequence (DNA): TGTGCCAGCAGTCCAGACAGGGGGCGCGGAAACACCATATATTTT. This sequence encodes CASSPDRGRGNTIYF.

The chain joins TRBV10-3 to TRBJ1-3; 7 bases are a match to TRBD1. Trimming removed 0 bases from V and 0 bases from J; junction bases left unmatched: 8. CDR3 length equals 18 residues. Germline V gives CDR1 ENHRY, CDR2 SYGVKD. The CDR3 is CAISESMRTGDSGNTIYF. The CDR3 DNA is TGTGCCATCAGTGAGTCGATGAGGACAGGCGACTCTGGAAACACCATATATTTT.

This chain connects TRBV7-9 to TRBJ1-1, with a possible D match to TRBD1 (6 bases). V lost 5 bases, J lost 2 bases, and 18 bases lay in between. The CDR3 has 16 amino acids. Germline lookup yields CDR1 SEHNR and CDR2 FQNEAQ (reference sequence). CDR3 amino acids: CASSPTGGGFNTEAFF. The CDR3 nucleotides are TGTGCCAGCAGCCCGACCGGAGGGGGGTTTAACACTGAAGCTTTCTTT.

This chain connects TRBV9 to TRBJ2-5, with a weak D call TRBD1 (6 bases). Judging by the DNA end, TRBJ2-7 fits better; the J call may be wrong. This CDR3 has 13 residues. Germline CDR1 and CDR2: SGDLS and YYNGEE. The CDR3 loop is CASSLGAYGEQYF. The CDR3, as DNA: TGTGCCAGCAGCTTGGGGGCGTACGGCGAGCAGTACTTC.

This clone was recorded a few times. V and J are TRBV6-1 and TRBJ2-2; TRBD1 agrees at 9 bases. Germline loops: CDR1 MNHNS, CDR2 SASEGT. V dropped 6 bases and J dropped 6; count of bases not matched to a gene: 5. CDR3 length equals 14 residues. In DNA, the CDR3 is TGTGCCAGCAGCGTGACAGGGGGGGCCGGGGAGCTGTTTTTT. It specifies CASSVTGGAGELFF.

About this clone itself: The junction and the germline gene differ at one end; a read error may be behind it. The J gene is TRBJ2-7, the V gene TRBV6-5, with 7 nucleotides matching TRBD2. This CDR3 contains 13 residues. Germline V CDR1 and CDR2: MNHEY, SVGAGI. The CDR3 sequence is CASSEAGTYEQYF. The CDR3 DNA follows: TGTGCCAGCAGTGAAGCGGGGACCTATGAGCAGTACTTC.

The chain has TRBV5-1 and TRBJ1-1; unclear D gene. The CDR3 length is 15 residues. CDR1 SGHRS and CDR2 YFSETQ come from the germline V gene. V lost 1 base, J lost 2 bases, and 12 bases lay in between. CDR3 bases: TGCGCCAGCAGCTTGTTGGGCGAGGGAAACACTGAAGCTTTCTTT. Protein: CASSLLGEGNTEAFF.

Turning to this clone: A junction end diverges from the germline sequence, so it may reflect a read error. The identical CDR3 is also encoded by other nucleotide sequences in the sample. The V gene is TRBV18, the J gene TRBJ2-2; D unclear. This CDR3 comprises 13 residues. The V gene's germline CDR1 is KGHSH and CDR2 LQKENI. As DNA, the CDR3 is TGCGCCAGCTCGTCTGCAAGAACCGGGGAGCTGTTTTTT. Translating gives CASSSARTGELFF.

The rearrangement links TRBV19 to TRBJ1-5; D gene unclear. Trimming took 1 base from V and 4 from J, leaving 17 bases between them. Germline-derived CDR1 and CDR2 are LNHDA and SQIVND (reference sequence). The CDR3 loop spans 17 amino acids. The DNA of the CDR3 is TGTGCCAGTAGTATAGGAAGCACACTTTCTGGGAATCAGCCCCAGCATTTT. It specifies CASSIGSTLSGNQPQHF.

This sequence joins TRBV6-1 and TRBJ2-7; 8 bases line up with TRBD2. Unmatched junction bases numbered 9, after V lost 6 bases and J lost 2 bases. The germline CDR1 and CDR2 sequences are MNHNS and SASEGT. The CDR3 covers 15 residues. Here the CDR3 DNA reads TGTGCCAGCAGGGGGTACGGGGGGGATACCTACGAGCAGTACTTC. Translation gives CASRGYGGDTYEQYF.

The gene calls are TRBV5-1 and TRBJ1-2; 10 bases agree with TRBD1. The ends lost 3 bases at V and 4 bases at J; junction bases unmatched: 6. Germline CDR1 SGHRS, CDR2 YFSETQ. The CDR3 extends over 15 amino acids. The CDR3 DNA sequence: TGCGCCAGCAGCTCAACGGGACAGGGGAGCTATGGCTACACCTTC. Translating gives CASSSTGQGSYGYTF.

In nucleotides, the CDR3 is TGTGCCAGCAGTTTGCCCGGGTCGGCGGGCACCGGGGAGCTGTTTTTT. Encoded protein: CASSLPGSAGTGELFF. The V call is TRBV28, the J call TRBJ2-2; D may be TRBD2 (5 bases). CDR1 MDHEN and CDR2 SYDVKM come from the germline V gene. The CDR3 length is 16 residues. With 3 bases removed from V and 4 bases from J, the gap between germline ends came to 15 bases.

This clone was counted between two and nine times. The chain carries TRBV6-5 and TRBJ1-5, with D hard to call. This CDR3 is built from 10 residues. From germline, CDR1 is MNHEY and CDR2 SVGAGI. CDR3 DNA sequence: TGTGCGAGTGGCAATCAGCCCCAGCATTTT. Protein sequence: CASGNQPQHF.